These 20 T cell receptor beta chains originate from one sample sequenced in a study of blood T cell repertoires in COVID-19. Profiled with immunoSEQ multiplex PCR; TCRdb holds only in-frame clones, not every one. The table lists about 81,000 clones, roughly 89% of them singletons. The sample comprised peripheral blood. These receptors originate from an elderly woman with active COVID-19.

The chain uses TRBV3-1 (or the pseudogene TRBV3-2) and TRBJ2-1; TRBD2 matches 7 bases. This CDR3 has 13 residues. Germline V lookup: CDR1 LGHDT, CDR2 YNNKEL (reference sequence). The junction had 1 base not matched to a gene; V was cut back by 3 bases and J by 5 bases. CDR3 coding DNA: TGTGCCAGCAGCCACCGGGGGGACAATGAGCAGTTCTTC. Protein product: CASSHRGDNEQFF.

J is TRBJ2-7 and V is TRBV9; D is possibly TRBD1 (5 bases). The CDR3 sequence is 16 residues long. Germline V gene sequence: CDR1 SGDLS, CDR2 YYNGEE. Trimming took 0 bases from V and 7 from J, leaving 20 bases between them. The CDR3 region is CASSVGTFAPPGEQYF. Here the CDR3 DNA reads TGTGCCAGCAGCGTAGGAACCTTCGCCCCTCCAGGGGAGCAGTACTTC.

The chain recombines TRBV28 with TRBJ2-7, with D maybe TRBD2 (6 bases). Germline lookup yields CDR1 MDHEN and CDR2 SYDVKM. The CDR3 has 16 amino acids. Trimming took off 2 bases at V and 5 bases at J, with 19 bases between the two ends. As DNA, the CDR3 is TGTGCCAGCAGTTTAGGCGGCGGGATGTCCTCGGACGAGCAGTACTTC. Amino acid sequence: CASSLGGGMSSDEQYF.

V usage is TRBV28 and J usage is TRBJ1-2; a possible D gene is TRBD1 (5 bases). V dropped 5 bases and J dropped 3 bases, with 16 bases sitting between them. This CDR3 region has 15 residues. The germline gives CDR1 MDHEN, CDR2 SYDVKM. DNA of the CDR3: TGTGCCAGCAGTGGGAATCAGGGTTACGACTATGGCTACACCTTC. Encoded protein: CASSGNQGYDYGYTF.

V is TRBV28 and J is TRBJ2-2, with a possible D match to TRBD1 (7 bases). V was pared by 5 bases and J by 6 bases, with 16 bases between. The germline CDR1 and CDR2 sequences are MDHEN and SYDVKM. The CDR3 covers 15 residues. In nucleotides, the CDR3 is TGTGCCAGCAGTCGTGACAGGGAGGTAGCCGGGGAGCTGTTTTTT. This codes for CASSRDREVAGELFF.

This chain uses TRBV5-5 with TRBJ2-4; 11 bases map to TRBD2. J was trimmed by 2 bases and V by 2 bases; bases with no gene match: 9. CDR1 is SGHKS and CDR2 is YYEKEE in the germline V gene (reference sequence). The CDR3 extends over 18 amino acids. CDR3 DNA: TGTGCCAGCAGCTTAAGCTTGGGACTAGCGGAGTCCAAAAACATTCAGTACTTC. It is translated as CASSLSLGLAESKNIQYF.

The chain uses TRBV18 and TRBJ2-5, with D possibly TRBD1 on 5 matching bases. The ends were cut back, 3 bases at V and 5 bases at J, with 7 bases in the middle. The V gene's germline CDR1 is KGHSH and CDR2 LQKENI. This CDR3 is 12 amino acids long. CDR3 nucleotide sequence: TGTGCCAGCTCACCGAAGGGGGAGACCCAGTACTTC. It yields the protein CASSPKGETQYF.

The chain is built from TRBV7-2 and TRBJ2-2; D is perhaps TRBD2 (6 bases). In germline, CDR1 is SGHTA, CDR2 FQGNSA. Trimming stripped 1 base from V and 5 bases from J, with 11 bases between. This CDR3 contains 15 residues. As DNA, the CDR3 is TGTGCCAGCAGCTTAGTTGGGGGACTTACCGGGGAGCTGTTTTTT. Its protein product is CASSLVGGLTGELFF.

The chain links TRBV9 to TRBJ2-1; maybe TRBD1 (5 bases). V lost 4 bases, J lost 3 bases, and 11 bases lay in between. CDR1 is SGDLS, CDR2 YYNGEE, per germline. The CDR3 has 14 residues. This CDR3 reads CASSRLGDYNEQFF. The CDR3 DNA is TGTGCCAGCAGCCGGTTAGGGGACTACAATGAGCAGTTCTTC.

This rearrangement joins TRBV2 to TRBJ2-7, with unresolved D. Trimming shortened V by 4 bases and J by 4 bases, and 8 bases separated the two germline ends. Germline lookup yields CDR1 SNHLY and CDR2 FYNNEI. The CDR3 is 12 amino acids. The CDR3 DNA reads TGTGCCAGCAGTGTTGCCGGGTACGAGCAGTACTTC. Its protein is CASSVAGYEQYF.

In this sample, this clone turned up once. The chain has TRBV2 and TRBJ2-5; 11 bases fit TRBD2. Germline-derived CDR1 and CDR2 are SNHLY and FYNNEI. The CDR3 consists of 16 residues. The trim removed 3 bases at V and 4 bases at J, leaving 7 bases unmatched. CDR3 sequence (DNA): TGTGCCAGCAGTGATAGCGGGAGGGGGGGTTCAGAGACCCAGTACTTC. Translation gives CASSDSGRGGSETQYF.

The chain employs TRBV6-2 or TRBV6-3 and TRBJ2-3; possible D gene TRBD1, 6 bases. With 3 bases removed from V and 1 base from J, the gap between germline ends came to 11 bases. Germline V gene sequence: CDR1 MNHEY, CDR2 SVGEGT. The length of the CDR3 is 15 residues. The CDR3 sequence: CASSYKQGRTDTQYF. CDR3 nucleotides: TGTGCCAGCAGTTATAAACAGGGCCGCACAGATACGCAGTATTTT.

The rearrangement links TRBV15 to TRBJ2-5; no clear D gene. V lost 0 bases and J lost 5, with 25 bases in between. The CDR3 is made up of 19 amino acids. Germline V gives CDR1 LNHNV, CDR2 YYDKDF (reference sequence). CDR3 coding DNA: TGTGCCACCAGCAGAGAGGTGGGTCAGAACTACCTTCAAACGGAGACCCAGTACTTC. This translates into CATSREVGQNYLQTETQYF.

The gene calls are TRBV24-1 and TRBJ2-6, with D maybe TRBD2 (6 bases). This CDR3 has 16 amino acids. V lost 4 bases and J lost 3, with 12 bases in between. CDR1 and CDR2 from the germline V gene are KGHDR and SFDVKD. The CDR3 bases are TGTGCCACCAGTGAGCAGGGACTTGGTGGGGCCAACGTCCTGACTTTC. This encodes CATSEQGLGGANVLTF.

The chain is built from TRBV28 and TRBJ2-2, with D possibly TRBD2 on 6 matching bases. The germline gives CDR1 MDHEN, CDR2 SYDVKM. Trimming stripped 10 bases from V and 2 bases from J, with 11 bases between. The CDR3 consists of 13 residues. The DNA of the CDR3 is TGTGCCATCCGGGACTCTAACACCGGGGAGCTGTTTTTT. Protein: CAIRDSNTGELFF.

The V and J genes are TRBV6-2 or TRBV6-3 and TRBJ2-7; 11 bases match TRBD2. CDR1 is MNHEY and CDR2 is SVGEGT in the germline V gene. Trimming cost V 5 bases and J 2 bases; bases outside gene matches: 5. The CDR3 extends over 15 amino acids. The CDR3 region has the DNA TGTGCCAGCAGTCCGGGACTAGCGGTAACCTACGAGCAGTACTTC. Amino acids: CASSPGLAVTYEQYF.

The chain uses TRBV19 and TRBJ1-2, with D possibly matching TRBD1 (5 bases). Germline CDR1 and CDR2: LNHDA and SQIVND (reference sequence). The CDR3 is made up of 14 amino acids. V was clipped by 8 bases and J by 4 bases, with 17 bases between them. CDR3 in amino acids: CASRTRGGSYGYTF. The CDR3 DNA reads TGTGCCAGTCGGACAAGGGGAGGAAGCTATGGCTACACCTTC.

In this sample, this clone turned up once. The rearrangement links TRBV30 to TRBJ1-1; perhaps TRBD1 as D (5 bases). The CDR3 is 13 amino acids. The V gene's germline CDR1 is GTSNPN and CDR2 SVGIG (reference sequence). V lost 8 bases, J lost 1 base, and 14 bases lay in between. This CDR3 reads CATRGTGNTEAFF. CDR3 coding DNA: TGTGCCACCCGAGGAACAGGGAACACTGAAGCTTTCTTT.

This clone is a singleton in its sample. This chain uses TRBV7-2 with TRBJ2-1, with a possible D match to TRBD2 (6 bases). CDR3 length equals 16 residues. Trimming removed 1 base from V and 2 bases from J, with 12 bases in between. The germline gives CDR1 SGHTA, CDR2 FQGNSA. CDR3 amino acids: CASSLGVGGTYNEQFF. CDR3 bases: TGTGCCAGCAGCTTAGGGGTTGGGGGGACCTACAATGAGCAGTTCTTC.

The chain is built from TRBV7-2 and TRBJ2-3, with 7 bases identical to TRBD1. The CDR3 covers 15 residues. The germline V gene has CDR1 SGHTA and CDR2 FQGNSA. The junction had 6 bases not matched to a gene; V was cut back by 4 bases and J by 2 bases. The CDR3 here is CASSSQGSYTDTQYF. The CDR3 nucleotides are TGTGCCAGCAGCTCACAGGGGAGCTACACAGATACGCAGTATTTT.